What follows are 13 T cell receptor beta chains derived from one specimen sequenced in a study of T cell clonotyping in hematopoietic cell transplantation (dated by TCRdb to about 2021). Libraries were built with the immunoSEQ multiplex PCR assay. The table comes from immuneACCESS by way of TCRdb, which keeps in-frame sequences with V and J called. Part of the clones is missing from these tables; in studies checked, under half for an unresolved V gene and the rest for unknown reasons. The sample table shows 15,000 to 20,000 clones, and more than 75% are seen once. Together, the top ten hold around 3.9% of the sample. Sample time point, as interpreted from the label and publication: 100 days after allo-HCT. The material was PBMCs, obtained 100 days after allogeneic stem cell transplant. The source of these receptors is a male patient between 60 and 69 years old who had an allogeneic stem cell transplant from a related donor, so the T cells may come from the graft donor. Some clones in this sample may be carry-over from other donors' samples.

The rearrangement links TRBV10-3 to TRBJ1-5; perhaps TRBD1 as D (5 bases). The germline V and J ends were trimmed by 2 bases and 4 bases, with 12 bases remaining between them. This CDR3 spans 15 amino acids. The germline V gene encodes CDR1 ENHRY and CDR2 SYGVKD. The CDR3 DNA follows: TGTGCCATCAGTGAGGGCGGGGGATTTAATCAGCCCCAGCATTTT. Its protein is CAISEGGGFNQPQHF.

This clone has more than one count but fewer than ten. The chain uses TRBV30 and TRBJ2-1; D remains unclear. CDR1 is GTSNPN, CDR2 SVGIG, per germline (reference sequence). V was clipped by 0 bases and J by 7 bases, with 1 base between them. The CDR3 runs to 10 residues. The DNA of the CDR3 is TGTGCCTGGAGTGTTAATGAGCAGTTCTTC. Protein sequence: CAWSVNEQFF. The complete variable domain, with remaining parts taken from reference TRBV30 and TRBJ2-1, reads SQTIHQWPATLVQPVGSPLSLECTVEGTSNPNLYWYRQAAGRGLQLLFYSVGIGQISSEVPQNLSASRPQDRQFILSSKKLLLSDSGFYLCAWSVNEQFFGPGTRLTVL.

A single count supports this clone. The chain has TRBV11-3 and TRBJ2-1; D not certain. V lost 7 bases, J lost 2 bases, and 15 bases lay in between. From germline, CDR1 is SGHNT and CDR2 YENEEA. This CDR3 spans 15 amino acids. This chain's CDR3 is CASTQFGPTYNEQFF. CDR3 in DNA: TGTGCCAGCACCCAATTCGGTCCTACCTACAATGAGCAGTTCTTC.

The gene calls are TRBV7-2 and TRBJ1-6, with D unresolved. Germline CDR1 reads SGHTA; CDR2 reads FQGNSA. The V gene lost 1 base and the J gene lost 7 bases, with 14 bases spanning the gap. The CDR3 runs 16 residues. CDR3 in DNA: TGTGCCAGCAGCTTAGAAGAGGGAATGGGGAATTCACCCCTCCACTTT. It is translated as CASSLEEGMGNSPLHF.

This clone was detected a few times. The chain uses TRBV13 and TRBJ2-7, with 8 positions matching TRBD1. Germline CDR1 reads PRHDT; CDR2 reads FYEKMQ (reference sequence). V lost 5 bases, J lost 2 bases, and 5 bases stayed unmatched. The CDR3 spans 14 residues. The CDR3 here is CASSPETGAYEQYF. Here the CDR3 DNA reads TGTGCCAGCAGCCCCGAGACAGGGGCCTACGAGCAGTACTTC. Filled out from reference TRBV13 and TRBJ2-7, the complete variable domain reads AAGVIQSPRHLIKEKRETATLKCYPIPRHDTVYWYQQGPGQDPQFLISFYEKMQSDKGSIPDRFSAQQFSDYHSELNMSSLELGDSALYFCASSPETGAYEQYFGPGTRLTVT.

The chain combines TRBV2 with TRBJ2-2; 9 positions agree with TRBD1. The junction had 4 bases not matched to a gene; V was cut back by 4 bases and J by 4 bases. This CDR3 is 15 amino acids long. CDR1 is SNHLY and CDR2 is FYNNEI in the germline V gene. As DNA, the CDR3 is TGTGCCAGCAGTGGGGACAGGGCGATCACCGGGGAGCTGTTTTTT. It specifies CASSGDRAITGELFF.

This clone was detected once. The chain uses TRBV2 and TRBJ1-4; D may be TRBD1 (6 bases). Trimming took 6 bases from V and 8 from J, leaving 16 bases between them. The CDR3 has 14 residues. Germline lookup yields CDR1 SNHLY and CDR2 FYNNEI. The CDR3 DNA follows: TGTGCCAGCAGCCCCACAGGGCTTGACGAAAAACTGTTTTTT. Its translation is CASSPTGLDEKLFF.

V gene TRBV19 combines with J gene TRBJ1-1; D call uncertain. Germline values: CDR1 LNHDA, CDR2 SQIVND (reference sequence). The V end was cut by 5 bases, the J end by 4 bases, with 11 bases between. The CDR3 contains 13 residues. The CDR3 nucleotides are TGTGCCAGTAGTCGGGCCGGTACCACTGAAGCTTTCTTT. Translation: CASSRAGTTEAFF. The variable domain in full, completed from reference TRBV19 and TRBJ1-1, reads DGGITQSPKYLFRKEGQNVTLSCEQNLNHDAMYWYRQDPGQGLRLIYYSQIVNDFQKGDIAEGYSVSREKKESFPLTVTSAQKNPTAFYLCASSRAGTTEAFFGQGTRLTVV.

The rearrangement joins TRBV27 to TRBJ2-2, with 12 positions matching TRBD2. CDR1 and CDR2 from the germline V gene are MNHEY and SMNVEV (reference sequence). Germline trimming cut 6 bases from V and 6 bases from J; bases unmatched to any gene: 2. This CDR3 is built from 14 residues. CDR3 bases: TGTGCCAGCAGAGGACTAGCGGGATCCGGGGAGCTGTTTTTT. Encoded protein: CASRGLAGSGELFF.

This clone ranks as medium-sized. This chain links TRBV4-2 with TRBJ1-2; TRBD1 might be the D (6 bases). V lost 0 bases to trimming and J lost 4 bases, with 12 bases between them. In germline, CDR1 is LGHNA, CDR2 YNFKEQ. CDR3 length: 15 residues. As DNA, the CDR3 is TGTGCCAGCAGCCAAGAGCTGAGACAGGTCTATGGCTACACCTTC. Its translation is CASSQELRQVYGYTF.

The CDR3 protein is CASSVAAYGYTF. The DNA for the CDR3 is TGTGCCAGCAGTGTCGCAGCATATGGCTACACCTTC. The chain is built from TRBV6-1 and TRBJ1-2; D not resolved. CDR1 and CDR2 from the germline V gene are MNHNS and SASEGT. The CDR3 has 12 residues. V was shortened by 4 bases and J by 5 bases, with 8 bases between the two germline ends.

The rearrangement joins TRBV7-2 to TRBJ2-7; a weak D match, TRBD1 (5 bases). The germline CDR1 and CDR2 sequences are SGHTA and FQGNSA. The ends were cut back, 4 bases at V and 0 bases at J, with 10 bases in the middle. The CDR3 is made up of 14 amino acids. Here the CDR3 reads CASSWAGPSYEQYF. The CDR3 DNA sequence: TGTGCCAGCAGCTGGGCAGGGCCCTCCTACGAGCAGTACTTC.

The chain joins TRBV28 to TRBJ1-1; no clear D gene. Germline CDR1 is MDHEN and CDR2 is SYDVKM. CDR3 length: 13 amino acids. V lost 1 base and J 3 bases, leaving 6 bases between the germline ends. The chain's CDR3 is CASSLLADTEAFF. The CDR3 bases are TGTGCCAGCAGTTTATTGGCAGACACTGAAGCTTTCTTT.